This T cell receptor beta chain emerged from a study of T cells in Graves' hyperthyroidism and ophthalmopathy. Broader study findings: Ophthalmopathy, as predicted by the model, came a median about seven months after the prediction. Separating ophthalmopathy from stable hyperthyroidism was achieved by a 13 V-J model.

Comment on this clonotype: Its cognate antigen is unknown.

An absence of ophthalmopathy progression within 18 months meant stable Graves' hyperthyroidism. The authors obtained PBMCs from about 9 ml of fresh peripheral blood. Using RNA transcripts as the source, TCR beta CDR3 regions were amplified. During a first-round RT-PCR of the TCR CDR3, the HTBI primer set was used. One entry per CDR3 protein results from TCRdb running MiXCR on the multiplex PCR reads. The data show 600,000 to 800,000 distinct CDR3 sequences, with approximately 36% seen just once and around a third held by the top ten. Trimming took 2 bases from V and 4 from J, leaving 14 bases between them. The germline gives CDR1 MDHEN, CDR2 SYDVKM. CDR3 length: 15 residues.

This chain links TRBV28 with TRBJ2-5; the D is unclear. This sequence was found in a woman in her thirties or forties with Graves' hyperthyroidism. The sequenced material came from blood. The CDR3 DNA sequence: TGTGCCAGCAGTTTACCCTCCACTTTAGGAGAGACCCAGTACTTC. As protein: CASSLPSTLGETQYF.